A selection of T cell receptor beta chains follows, all from one sample in a study of T cells after yellow fever vaccination. MiXCR, run by TCRdb on the 5' RACE reads, gives a single entry per CDR3 protein. The repertoire has 150,000 or so distinct CDR3 sequences, 6.6% of them found once; the top ten carry approximately 0.67%. The sample here was CD4+ T cells sorted from PBMCs, taken 10 days after the yellow fever booster vaccination. These receptors were taken from a man aged 25 to 40 who received the YFV17D yellow fever vaccine. Both conserved end residues are part of each CDR3. Each record gives: V gene, J gene, clone size, CDR3 length, CDR3 protein. Clone size is given for some rows only: seen once, a few or many times, or a class if the clone is expanded.

V: TRBV28; J: TRBJ2-7; size: many; length: 12; CDR3: CASSYTFYEQYF
V: TRBV20-1; J: TRBJ1-1; size: many; length: 14; CDR3: CSARTGGPNTEAFF
V: TRBV5-1; J: TRBJ2-6; size: many; length: 16; CDR3: CASSLGLISGANVLTF
V: TRBV20-1; J: TRBJ2-1; size: many; length: 12; CDR3: CSARDLALRQFF
V: TRBV11-1; J: TRBJ1-4; size: many; length: 18; CDR3: CASSGRTGTGPSGEKLFF
V: TRBV15; J: TRBJ2-7; size: many; length: 15; CDR3: CATSRSLGVKDEQYF
V: TRBV6-5; J: TRBJ1-2; size: many; length: 12; CDR3: CASRRQLYGYTF
V: TRBV29-1; J: TRBJ2-7; size: many; length: 13; CDR3: CSALDRLLYEQYF
V: TRBV28; J: TRBJ1-1; size: many; length: 13; CDR3: CASSPAGPTEAFF
V: TRBV14; J: TRBJ2-3; size: -; length: 14; CDR3: CASSPGLAGVKQYF
V: TRBV5-6; J: TRBJ2-1; size: -; length: 15; CDR3: CARSPGRPSGNEQFF
V: TRBV6-2/TRBV6-3; J: TRBJ2-2; size: many; length: 16; CDR3: CASTPPIGRNTGELFF
V: TRBV6-5; J: TRBJ2-7; size: -; length: 18; CDR3: CASSSQASGRVELYEQYF
V: TRBV4-2; J: TRBJ2-1; size: many; length: 16; CDR3: CASSQVKSGKSNEQFF
V: TRBV2; J: TRBJ1-6; size: -; length: 12; CDR3: CASHPDNSPLHF
V: TRBV3-1; J: TRBJ2-2; size: many; length: 14; CDR3: CASSQIAGGSELFF